The 5 T cell receptor beta chains listed next were all sequenced from one sample in a study of monozygotic twins with inflammatory bowel disease. Following a re-call of the 5' RACE reads, TCRdb has one entry per CDR3 protein and lacks DNA. The sample yields 350,000 to 550,000 distinct CDR3 sequences, of which the top ten take up about 2.2%. Sequenced sample: blood. The receptors stem from a human donor with ulcerative colitis or Crohn's disease, or a healthy co-twin of an affected twin (not recorded which).

The rearrangement joins TRBV7-2 to TRBJ2-7. CDR1 and CDR2 (germline): SGHTA, FQGNSA. CDR3 length: 13 residues. CDR3 sequence reads: CASSLTRDREQYF.

The chain carries TRBV5-1 and TRBJ1-5. Germline-derived CDR1 and CDR2 are SGHRS and YFSETQ. The CDR3 extends over 14 amino acids. The CDR3 protein is CASSLSGTDQPQHF.

The gene calls are TRBV7-2 and TRBJ1-1; TCRdb's assignment of TRBD1 cannot be checked, as there is no DNA. CDR3 length: 15 amino acids. Germline V lookup: CDR1 SGHTA, CDR2 FQGNSA. CDR3 sequence: CASSLAQGVNTEAFF.

Here the CDR3 reads CASSQDLLAGGGEQFF. The V call is TRBV4-2, the J call TRBJ2-1; TCRdb's assignment of TRBD2 cannot be checked, as there is no DNA. Germline CDR1 reads LGHNA; CDR2 reads YNFKEQ. The CDR3 consists of 16 residues.

The V call is TRBV5-8, the J call TRBJ1-1; the D gene TCRdb calls, TRBD1, cannot be checked with no DNA. Germline lookup yields CDR1 SGHTS and CDR2 YDEGEE. The CDR3 loop spans 14 amino acids. CDR3 residues: CASSLYPGFTEAFF. Together with reference TRBV5-8 and TRBJ1-1, the CDR3 gives the full variable domain: EAGVTQSPTHLIKTRGQQATLRCSPISGHTSVYWYQQALGLGLQFLLWYDEGEERNRGNFPPRFSGRQFPNYSSELNVNALELEDSALYLCASSLYPGFTEAFFGQGTRLTVV.